Shown below are 6 T cell receptor beta chains from a single sample sequenced in a study of cytomegalovirus exposure and HLA in healthy donors. TCRdb's copy holds only in-frame clones and misses some; the assay was immunoSEQ multiplex PCR. Found here are 200,000 to 300,000 clones, roughly 86% of them singletons; the top ten hold around 1.3%. Material for sequencing was PBMCs. The receptors were gathered from a woman in her 30s in good health and CMV-seropositive.

V usage is TRBV5-4 and J usage is TRBJ1-1; no reliable D call. Germline-derived CDR1 and CDR2 are SGHNT and YYREEE (reference sequence). V gave up 0 bases and J gave up 0 bases, with 9 bases separating them. There are 15 residues in the CDR3. CDR3 DNA: TGTGCCAGCAGCTTGGGGAAGGAGCTGAACACTGAAGCTTTCTTT. This sequence encodes CASSLGKELNTEAFF.

V usage is TRBV11-2 and J usage is TRBJ2-7, with 7 bases that match TRBD2. The CDR3 runs to 14 residues. J lost 2 bases, V lost 1 base, and 2 bases had no gene match. Germline-derived CDR1 and CDR2 are SGHAT and FQNNGV. The CDR3 DNA follows: TGTGCCAGCAGCTTAGGGCTAGCGGCCTACGAGCAGTACTTC. It yields the protein CASSLGLAAYEQYF.

The rearrangement uses TRBV4-2 and TRBJ1-1; D unclear. Germline loops: CDR1 LGHNA, CDR2 YNFKEQ. V lost 5 bases, J lost 0 bases, and 10 bases lay in between. This CDR3 has 14 residues. The CDR3 DNA reads as TGTGCCAGCAGCAGAGGCAGCCTGAACACTGAAGCTTTCTTT. As protein: CASSRGSLNTEAFF.

The chain joins TRBV4-1 to TRBJ2-7; D gene unclear. Trimming took 4 bases from V and 2 from J, leaving 15 bases between them. The CDR3 covers 15 residues. The germline V gene encodes CDR1 MGHRA and CDR2 YSYEKL. The CDR3 sequence is CASSRSAADPYEQYF. The CDR3 DNA reads TGCGCCAGCAGCCGAAGCGCGGCAGACCCCTACGAGCAGTACTTC.

The genes are TRBV6-5 and TRBJ1-1; TRBD1 matches at 7 bases. Germline assignment: CDR1 MNHEY and CDR2 SVGAGI. Unmatched junction bases numbered 7, after V lost 6 bases and J lost 6 bases. This CDR3 has 13 residues. The chain's CDR3 is CASRRQGGPEAFF. Here the CDR3 DNA reads TGTGCCAGCAGAAGACAGGGAGGCCCTGAAGCTTTCTTT.

This clone appeared many times. The chain is built from TRBV21-1 and TRBJ2-1; the D call of TRBD2 is as the table states it, not checked on the DNA. TRBV21-1 is designated a pseudogene. The CDR3 spans 12 residues. CDR3: CASSKGGNEQFF. In DNA, the CDR3 is TGTGCCAGCAGCAAAGGAGGGAATGAGCAGTTCTTC.